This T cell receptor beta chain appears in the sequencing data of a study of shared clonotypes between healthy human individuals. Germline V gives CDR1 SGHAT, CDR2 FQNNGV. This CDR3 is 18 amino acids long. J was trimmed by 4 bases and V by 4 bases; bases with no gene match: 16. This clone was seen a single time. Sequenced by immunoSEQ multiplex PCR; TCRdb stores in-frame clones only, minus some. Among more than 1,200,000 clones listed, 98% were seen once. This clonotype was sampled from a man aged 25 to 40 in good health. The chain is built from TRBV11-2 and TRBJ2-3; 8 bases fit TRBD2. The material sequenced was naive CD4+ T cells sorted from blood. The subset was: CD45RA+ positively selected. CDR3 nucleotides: TGTGCCAGCAGCTCCCGTCCGTCGCGGGAGGCGAGAGCAGATACGCAGTATTTT. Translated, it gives CASSSRPSREARADTQYF.